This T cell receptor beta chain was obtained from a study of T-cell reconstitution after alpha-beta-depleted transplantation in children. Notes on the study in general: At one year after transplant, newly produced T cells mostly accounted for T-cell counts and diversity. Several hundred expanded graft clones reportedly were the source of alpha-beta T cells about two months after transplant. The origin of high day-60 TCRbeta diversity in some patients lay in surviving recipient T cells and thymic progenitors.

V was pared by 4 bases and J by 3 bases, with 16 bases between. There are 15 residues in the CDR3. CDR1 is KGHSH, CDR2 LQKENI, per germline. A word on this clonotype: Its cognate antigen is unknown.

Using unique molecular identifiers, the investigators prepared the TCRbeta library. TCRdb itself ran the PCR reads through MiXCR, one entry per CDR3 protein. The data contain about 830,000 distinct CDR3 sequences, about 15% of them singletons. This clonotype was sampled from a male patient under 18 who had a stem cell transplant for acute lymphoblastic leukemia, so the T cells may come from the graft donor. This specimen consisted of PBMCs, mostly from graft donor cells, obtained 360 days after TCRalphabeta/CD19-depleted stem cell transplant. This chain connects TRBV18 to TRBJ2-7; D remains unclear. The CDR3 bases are TGTGCCAGCTCACGCACCATCCTAGTCCACTACGAGCAGTACTTC. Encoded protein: CASSRTILVHYEQYF.